A single sample gave rise to the 7 T cell receptor beta chains below, sequenced in a study of T cell repertoires in cytomegalovirus infection. From the reads, TCRdb called clonotypes with MiXCR, one entry per CDR3 protein. Among about 450,000 distinct CDR3 sequences listed, 31% were seen once. Input material: PBMCs. The receptors originated from a human donor in good health (CMV status not recorded). Some clones in this sample may be carry-over from other donors' samples.

The sample holds a few counts of this clonotype. The CDR3 loop reads CASSAVRGKQETQYF. The CDR3 DNA reads as TGTGCCAGCAGTGCCGTGCGGGGGAAACAAGAGACCCAGTACTTC. V usage is TRBV2 and J usage is TRBJ2-5; 7 nucleotides match TRBD2. Germline lookup yields CDR1 SNHLY and CDR2 FYNNEI. With 4 bases clipped from V and 2 bases from J, the junction kept 7 bases outside the gene matches. The CDR3 sequence is 15 residues long.

This clonotype was observed at least ten times. The chain has TRBV7-6 and TRBJ1-1; D is possibly TRBD1 (5 bases). CDR3 length: 16 amino acids. The ends were cut back, 6 bases at V and 5 bases at J, with 22 bases in the middle. Germline lookup yields CDR1 SGHVS and CDR2 FNYEAQ. The CDR3 DNA is TGTGCCAGCAGTCGTACCGGGACCCAGGCAGGGACTGAAGCTTTCTTT. It yields the protein CASSRTGTQAGTEAFF.

The rearrangement links TRBV20-1 to TRBJ2-2; D possibly corresponds to TRBD1 (6 bases). Germline V gene sequence: CDR1 DFQATT, CDR2 SNEGSKA (reference sequence). The CDR3 is 14 residues long. V was cut by 5 bases and J by 0 bases, with 10 bases left in between. CDR3 region: CSAWDTTNTGELFF. CDR3 nucleotide sequence: TGCAGTGCTTGGGACACCACGAACACCGGGGAGCTGTTTTTT.

Ten or more counts support this clonotype. The gene calls are TRBV6-1 and TRBJ1-1, with TRBD1 matching 7 bases. Per germline, CDR1 MNHNS and CDR2 SASEGT. The CDR3 is 14 amino acids. Unmatched junction bases numbered 7, after V lost 6 bases and J lost 3 bases. CDR3 nucleotides: TGTGCCAGCAGGCAGGGGACAGCAGACACTGAAGCTTTCTTT. Its protein product is CASRQGTADTEAFF.

The chain employs TRBV7-2 and TRBJ1-2; TRBD1 might be the D (5 bases). V lost 7 bases and J lost 7, with 28 bases in between. CDR3 size: 17 residues. Germline V lookup: CDR1 SGHTA, CDR2 FQGNSA. The CDR3: CASIPLGPPVLRVGYTF. The DNA for the CDR3 is TGTGCCAGCATCCCTCTGGGGCCACCCGTGTTGCGGGTTGGCTACACCTTC.

The rearrangement uses TRBV2 and TRBJ2-3; no firm D call. Trimming shortened V by 7 bases and J by 0 bases, and 11 bases separated the two germline ends. Germline CDR1 and CDR2: SNHLY and FYNNEI. CDR3 length: 14 residues. The CDR3 DNA reads TGTGCCAGCATTCCAGACCTTAGCACAGATACGCAGTATTTT. Translating gives CASIPDLSTDTQYF. The variable domain in full, completed from reference TRBV2 and TRBJ2-3, reads EPEVTQTPSHQVTQMGQEVILRCVPISNHLYFYWYRQILGQKVEFLVSFYNNEISEKSEIFDDQFSVERPDGSNFTLKIRSTKLEDSAMYFCASIPDLSTDTQYFGPGTRLTVL.

Of note for this clonotype: The junction and the germline gene differ at one end; a read error may be behind it. This rearrangement joins TRBV7-6 to TRBJ2-1; TRBD2 agrees at 9 bases. The CDR3 runs 15 residues. Germline CDR1 is SGHVS and CDR2 is FNYEAQ. The CDR3 coding sequence is TGTGCCAGCAGCTTAGCCGCGGGGGGGAACAATGAGCAGTGCTTC. Translation gives CASSLAAGGNNEQCF.